This passage covers 13 T cell receptor beta chains from one sample sequenced in a study of cytomegalovirus exposure and HLA in healthy donors. The PCR used 60 Vbeta and 13 Jbeta primers. TCRdb keeps only in-frame clones here, not all; method: immunoSEQ multiplex PCR. This table has about 130,000 clones, 74% appearing once. The source material was PBMCs. The receptors derive from a woman in her fifties or sixties in good health and CMV-seropositive.

The chain uses TRBV19 and TRBJ1-5, with TRBD1 matching 7 bases. In germline, CDR1 is LNHDA, CDR2 SQIVND (reference sequence). This CDR3 has 14 amino acids. With 5 bases clipped from V and 11 bases from J, the junction kept 12 bases outside the gene matches. The CDR3 protein is CASSLRDSLVAQHF. Written as DNA, the CDR3 is TGTGCCAGTAGTCTCAGGGACAGCCTCGTGGCCCAGCATTTT.

This chain links TRBV19 with TRBJ2-2; 8 bases are shared with TRBD1. Unmatched junction bases numbered 9, after V lost 8 bases and J lost 7 bases. Germline V gives CDR1 LNHDA, CDR2 SQIVND (reference sequence). There are 14 residues in the CDR3. For the CDR3, the DNA is TGTGCCAGTGGGGTGGCAGGGGGCAGCGGGGAGCTGTTTTTT. Its translation is CASGVAGGSGELFF.

The rearrangement joins TRBV4-2 to TRBJ2-2; TRBD2 aligns across 9 bases. The germline V gene encodes CDR1 LGHNA and CDR2 YNFKEQ. The CDR3 totals 18 residues. V dropped 4 bases and J dropped 4; count of bases not matched to a gene: 13. In DNA form, the CDR3 reads TGTGCCAGCAGCCCACTGGGCGGGGGGGGCGTGGGCACCGGGGAGCTGTTTTTT. Translating it yields CASSPLGGGGVGTGELFF.

This clone was seen a few times. The J gene is TRBJ2-7, the V gene TRBV9; 8 nucleotides match TRBD1. V was clipped by 2 bases and J by 8 bases; unmatched bases: 9. The CDR3 has 14 amino acids. Per the germline V gene, CDR1 is SGDLS and CDR2 is YYNGEE. The CDR3: CASSVGQEAFQQYF. The CDR3, as DNA: TGTGCCAGCAGCGTGGGACAGGAGGCCTTCCAGCAGTACTTC.

J is TRBJ1-1 and V is TRBV5-4, with a tentative D call TRBD1 (5 bases). This CDR3 is built from 15 residues. V was trimmed by 3 bases and J by 0 bases, leaving 12 bases between them. Per germline, CDR1 SGHNT and CDR2 YYREEE (reference sequence). The CDR3 nucleotides are TGTGCCAGCAGCTCGGGGGGGGGAATGAACACTGAAGCTTTCTTT. Protein product: CASSSGGGMNTEAFF.

The chain carries TRBV5-6 and TRBJ2-1; D might be TRBD2 (6 bases). Germline V CDR1 and CDR2: SGHDT, YYEEEE. Trimming stripped 4 bases from V and 0 bases from J, with 11 bases between. There are 15 residues in the CDR3. The CDR3 here is CASSRPGGSYNEQFF. Written as DNA, the CDR3 is TGTGCCAGCAGCCGCCCCGGGGGCTCCTACAATGAGCAGTTCTTC.

The chain couples TRBV19 to TRBJ1-3; D may be TRBD1 (6 bases). This CDR3 spans 15 amino acids. Germline V lookup: CDR1 LNHDA, CDR2 SQIVND (reference sequence). The germline V and J ends were trimmed by 2 bases and 3 bases, with 11 bases remaining between them. CDR3 protein: CASSITGSSGNTIYF. The DNA for the CDR3 is TGTGCCAGTAGTATAACAGGGAGTAGTGGAAACACCATATATTTT.

The rearrangement links TRBV10-2 to TRBJ2-4; TRBD1 matches at 7 bases. The CDR3 extends over 16 amino acids. The V segment lost 5 bases and the J segment 0 bases; nucleotides outside the gene matches: 7. Germline V lookup: CDR1 WSHSY, CDR2 SAAADI. CDR3 in amino acids: CASSSQGQLAKNIQYF. The DNA for the CDR3 is TGCGCCAGCAGTTCTCAGGGACAGCTAGCCAAAAACATTCAGTACTTC.

J is TRBJ2-2 and V is TRBV2; D is perhaps TRBD1 (5 bases). Between the trimmed V and J ends, which lost 6 bases and 0 bases, there was a span of 8 bases. The germline V gene has CDR1 SNHLY and CDR2 FYNNEI. The CDR3 runs to 14 residues. The CDR3 loop reads CASRGPTNTGELFF. In DNA, the CDR3 is TGTGCCAGCAGGGGGCCCACGAACACCGGGGAGCTGTTTTTT. Looking up the rest from reference TRBV2 and TRBJ2-2 gives the full variable domain: EPEVTQTPSHQVTQMGQEVILRCVPISNHLYFYWYRQILGQKVEFLVSFYNNEISEKSEIFDDQFSVERPDGSNFTLKIRSTKLEDSAMYFCASRGPTNTGELFFGEGSRLTVL.

This chain connects TRBV15 to TRBJ1-1, with 8 bases that match TRBD1. This CDR3 has 15 residues. Germline CDR1 reads LNHNV; CDR2 reads YYDKDF (reference sequence). Germline trimming cut 3 bases from V and 2 bases from J; bases unmatched to any gene: 5. As DNA, the CDR3 is TGTGCCACCAGCAGCCCCGGGACAGGTAACACTGAAGCTTTCTTT. It yields the protein CATSSPGTGNTEAFF.

The chain combines TRBV19 with TRBJ1-5, with 7 bases fitting TRBD1. Germline CDR1 is LNHDA and CDR2 is SQIVND (reference sequence). V dropped 6 bases and J dropped 6; count of bases not matched to a gene: 17. The CDR3 sequence is 17 residues long. The CDR3 reads CASSLTSGQPRGQPQHF. The CDR3 DNA sequence: TGTGCCAGTAGCCTCACCTCGGGACAGCCCCGGGGTCAGCCCCAGCATTTT.

This clone was seen only once. The V and J genes are TRBV11-3 and TRBJ2-7, with 9 positions matching TRBD1. The CDR3 has 14 residues. J gave up 3 bases and V 5 bases, and 5 bases lay outside the gene matches. Germline loops: CDR1 SGHNT, CDR2 YENEEA. This CDR3 reads CASSKGQGDYEQYF. CDR3 DNA sequence: TGTGCCAGCAGCAAGGGACAGGGAGACTACGAGCAGTACTTC.

V and J are TRBV18 and TRBJ2-7; TRBD1 aligns across 9 bases. Germline CDR1 is KGHSH and CDR2 is LQKENI. This CDR3 has 14 amino acids. The V gene end was trimmed by 3 bases and the J gene end by 3 bases; junction bases not matched to a gene: 3. CDR3 sequence reads: CASSPGQGLYEQYF. The CDR3 nucleotides are TGTGCCAGCTCACCGGGACAGGGCCTCTACGAGCAGTACTTC.